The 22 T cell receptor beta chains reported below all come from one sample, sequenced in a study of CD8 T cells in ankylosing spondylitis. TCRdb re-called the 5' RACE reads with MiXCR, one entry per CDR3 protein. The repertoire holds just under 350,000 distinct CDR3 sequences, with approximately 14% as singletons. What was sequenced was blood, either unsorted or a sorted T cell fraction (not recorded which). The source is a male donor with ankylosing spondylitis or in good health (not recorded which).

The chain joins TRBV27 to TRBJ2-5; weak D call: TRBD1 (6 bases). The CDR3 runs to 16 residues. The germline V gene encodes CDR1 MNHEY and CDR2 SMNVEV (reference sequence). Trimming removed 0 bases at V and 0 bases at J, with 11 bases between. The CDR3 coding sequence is TGTGCCAGCAGTTTATCTTGGGGGCAGTACCAAGAGACCCAGTACTTC. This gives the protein CASSLSWGQYQETQYF.

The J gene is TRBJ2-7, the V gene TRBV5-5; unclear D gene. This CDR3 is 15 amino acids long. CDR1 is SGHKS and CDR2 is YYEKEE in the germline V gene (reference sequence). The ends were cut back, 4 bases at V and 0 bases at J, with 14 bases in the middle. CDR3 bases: TGTGCCAGCAGCACGGGCCCAGCGAGCTCCTACGAGCAGTACTTC. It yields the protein CASSTGPASSYEQYF. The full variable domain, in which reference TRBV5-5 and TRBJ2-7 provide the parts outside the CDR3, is DAGVTQSPTHLIKTRGQQVTLRCSPISGHKSVSWYQQVLGQGPQFIFQYYEKEERGRGNFPDRFSARQFPNYSSELNVNALLLGDSALYLCASSTGPASSYEQYFGPGTRLTVT.

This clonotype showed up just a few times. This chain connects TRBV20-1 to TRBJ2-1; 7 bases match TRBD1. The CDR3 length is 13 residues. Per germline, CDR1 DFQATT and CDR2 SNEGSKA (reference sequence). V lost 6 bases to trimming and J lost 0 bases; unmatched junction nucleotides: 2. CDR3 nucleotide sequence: TGCAGTGCGAACAGGGGCTCCTACAATGAGCAGTTCTTC. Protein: CSANRGSYNEQFF.

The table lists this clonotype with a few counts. The DNA for the CDR3 is TGTGCCAGCAGCCAGCAGGATTTCTATGGCTACACCTTC. Its protein is CASSQQDFYGYTF. The rearrangement links TRBV7-6 to TRBJ1-2, with D unresolved. CDR1 is SGHVS and CDR2 is FNYEAQ in the germline V gene. The CDR3 is 13 residues long. V lost 5 bases and J lost 4, with 11 bases in between.

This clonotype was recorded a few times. CDR3 in DNA: TGCGCCAGCAGCTTCTCGACTAGCGGGCGATCCCTCGAGCAGTACTTC. It is translated as CASSFSTSGRSLEQYF. The chain links TRBV5-1 to TRBJ2-7; 10 bases fit TRBD2. The CDR3 has 16 residues. Germline values: CDR1 SGHRS, CDR2 YFSETQ. V shed 2 bases, J shed 6 bases, and the junction held 11 bases outside the gene matches.

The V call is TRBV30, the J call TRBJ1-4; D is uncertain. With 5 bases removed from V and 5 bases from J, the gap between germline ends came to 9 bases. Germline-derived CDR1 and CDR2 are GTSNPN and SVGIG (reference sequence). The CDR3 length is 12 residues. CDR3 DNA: TGTGCCTGGGAACGGATAAATGAAAAACTGTTTTTT. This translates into CAWERINEKLFF.

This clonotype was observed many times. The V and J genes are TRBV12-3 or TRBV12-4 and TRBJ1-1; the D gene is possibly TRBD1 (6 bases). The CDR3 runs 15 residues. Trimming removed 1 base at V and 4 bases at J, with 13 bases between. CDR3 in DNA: TGTGCCAGCAGTTTAGACATACAGGGAGGCACTGAAGCTTTCTTT. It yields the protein CASSLDIQGGTEAFF.

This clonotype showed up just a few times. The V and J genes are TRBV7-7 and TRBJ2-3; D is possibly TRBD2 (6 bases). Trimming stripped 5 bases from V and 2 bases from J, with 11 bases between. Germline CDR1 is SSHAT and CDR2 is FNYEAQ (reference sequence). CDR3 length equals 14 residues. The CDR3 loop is CASSAGLPTDTQYF. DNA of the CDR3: TGTGCCAGCAGCGCGGGACTGCCCACAGATACGCAGTATTTT.

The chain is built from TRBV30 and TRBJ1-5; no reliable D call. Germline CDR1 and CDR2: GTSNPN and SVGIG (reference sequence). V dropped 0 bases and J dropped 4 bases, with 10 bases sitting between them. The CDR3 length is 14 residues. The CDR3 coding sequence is TGTGCCTGGAGTGTACAACGGGGAAATCAGCCCCAGCATTTT. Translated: CAWSVQRGNQPQHF. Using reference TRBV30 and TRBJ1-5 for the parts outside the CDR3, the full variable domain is SQTIHQWPATLVQPVGSPLSLECTVEGTSNPNLYWYRQAAGRGLQLLFYSVGIGQISSEVPQNLSASRPQDRQFILSSKKLLLSDSGFYLCAWSVQRGNQPQHFGDGTRLSIL.

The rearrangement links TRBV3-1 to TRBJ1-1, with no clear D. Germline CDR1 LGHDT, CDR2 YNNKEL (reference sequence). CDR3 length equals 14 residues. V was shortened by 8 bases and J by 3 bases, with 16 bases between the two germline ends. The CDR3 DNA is TGTGCCAGCGGAGGGTGGGGAACGGACACTGAAGCTTTCTTT. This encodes CASGGWGTDTEAFF.

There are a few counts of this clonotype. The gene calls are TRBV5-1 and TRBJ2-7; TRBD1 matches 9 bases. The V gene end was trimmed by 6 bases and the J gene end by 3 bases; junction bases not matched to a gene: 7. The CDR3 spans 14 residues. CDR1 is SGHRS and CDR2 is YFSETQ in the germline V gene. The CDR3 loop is CASNPLGQGYEQYF. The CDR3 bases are TGCGCCAGCAACCCGTTGGGACAGGGCTACGAGCAGTACTTC.

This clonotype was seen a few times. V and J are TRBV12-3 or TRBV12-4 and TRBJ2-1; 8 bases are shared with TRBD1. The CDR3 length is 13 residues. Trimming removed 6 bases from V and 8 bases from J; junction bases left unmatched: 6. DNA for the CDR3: TGTGCCAGCAGCCGCGACAGGGGCGATGAGCAGTTCTTC. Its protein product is CASSRDRGDEQFF.

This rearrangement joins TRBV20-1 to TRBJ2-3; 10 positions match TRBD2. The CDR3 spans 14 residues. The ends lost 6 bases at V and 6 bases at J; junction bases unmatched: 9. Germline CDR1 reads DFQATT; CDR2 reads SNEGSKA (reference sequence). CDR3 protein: CSAYGLAGVDTQYF. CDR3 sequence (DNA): TGCAGTGCCTATGGTCTAGCGGGAGTGGATACGCAGTATTTT.

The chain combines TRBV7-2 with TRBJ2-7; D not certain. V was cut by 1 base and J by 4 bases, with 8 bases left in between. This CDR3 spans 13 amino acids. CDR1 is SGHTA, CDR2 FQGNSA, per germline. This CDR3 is CASSLEFAYEQYF. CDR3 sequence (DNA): TGTGCCAGCAGCTTAGAATTCGCGTACGAGCAGTACTTC.

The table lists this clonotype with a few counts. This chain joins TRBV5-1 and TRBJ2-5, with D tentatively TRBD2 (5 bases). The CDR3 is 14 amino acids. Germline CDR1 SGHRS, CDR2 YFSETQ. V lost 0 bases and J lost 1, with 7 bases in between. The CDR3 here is CASSLGRGQETQYF. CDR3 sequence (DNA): TGCGCCAGCAGCTTGGGCCGGGGCCAAGAGACCCAGTACTTC.

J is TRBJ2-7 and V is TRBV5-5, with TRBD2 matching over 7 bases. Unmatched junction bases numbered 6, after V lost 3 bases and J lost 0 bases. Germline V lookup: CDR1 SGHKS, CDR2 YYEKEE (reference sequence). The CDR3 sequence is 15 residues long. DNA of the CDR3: TGTGCCAGCAGCTACGGACTAGAAATCTCCTACGAGCAGTACTTC. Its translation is CASSYGLEISYEQYF.

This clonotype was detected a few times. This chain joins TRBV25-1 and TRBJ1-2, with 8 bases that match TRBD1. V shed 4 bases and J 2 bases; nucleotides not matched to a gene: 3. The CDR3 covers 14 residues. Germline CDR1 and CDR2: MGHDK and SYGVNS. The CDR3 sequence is CASSATGVNYGYTF. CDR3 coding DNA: TGTGCCAGCAGTGCGACAGGGGTCAACTATGGCTACACCTTC.

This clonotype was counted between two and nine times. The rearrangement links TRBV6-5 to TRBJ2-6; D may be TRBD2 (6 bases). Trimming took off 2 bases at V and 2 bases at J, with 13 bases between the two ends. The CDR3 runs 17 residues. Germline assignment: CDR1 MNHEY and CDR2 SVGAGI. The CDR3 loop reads CASSYHRPGAGANVLTF. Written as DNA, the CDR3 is TGTGCCAGCAGTTACCACCGACCGGGAGCTGGGGCCAACGTCCTGACTTTC.

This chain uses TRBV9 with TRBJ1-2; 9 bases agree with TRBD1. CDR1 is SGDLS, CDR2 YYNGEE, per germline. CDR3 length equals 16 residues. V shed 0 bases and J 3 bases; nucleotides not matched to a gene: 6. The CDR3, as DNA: TGTGCCAGCAGCGTAGGCCTGGGACAGGGACACTATGGCTACACCTTC. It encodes CASSVGLGQGHYGYTF.

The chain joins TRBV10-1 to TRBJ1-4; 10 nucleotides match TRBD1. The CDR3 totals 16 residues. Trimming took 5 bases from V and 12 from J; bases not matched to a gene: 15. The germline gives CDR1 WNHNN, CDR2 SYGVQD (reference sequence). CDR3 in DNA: TGCGCCAGCAGTCGCCTTCCGGGACAGGGGTTGGTGGAACTGTTTTTT. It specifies CASSRLPGQGLVELFF.

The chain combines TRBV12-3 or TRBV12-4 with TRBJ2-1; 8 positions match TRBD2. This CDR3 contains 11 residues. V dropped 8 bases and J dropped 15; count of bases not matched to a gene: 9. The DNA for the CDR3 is TGTGCCAGCTCGTCGGGGGGGGGGCGGTTCTTC. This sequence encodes CASSSGGGRFF.

The CDR3 nucleotides read TGTGCCAGCAGCCCAGCCAGCTTTTACACCGGGGAGCTGTTTTTT. Protein: CASSPASFYTGELFF. V usage is TRBV9 and J usage is TRBJ2-2; D unclear. V was pared by 4 bases and J by 3 bases, with 13 bases between. In germline, CDR1 is SGDLS, CDR2 YYNGEE. This CDR3 region has 15 residues.